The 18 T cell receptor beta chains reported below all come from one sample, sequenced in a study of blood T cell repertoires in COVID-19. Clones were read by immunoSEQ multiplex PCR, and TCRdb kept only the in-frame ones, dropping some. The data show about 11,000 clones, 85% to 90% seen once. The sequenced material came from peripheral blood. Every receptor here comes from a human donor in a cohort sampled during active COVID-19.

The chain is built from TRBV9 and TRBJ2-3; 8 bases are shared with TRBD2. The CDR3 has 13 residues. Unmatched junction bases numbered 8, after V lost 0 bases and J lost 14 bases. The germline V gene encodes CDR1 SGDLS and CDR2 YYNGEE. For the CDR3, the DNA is TGTGCCAGCAGCGTAGGAAATAGCGGGGCGGGGTATTTT. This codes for CASSVGNSGAGYF.

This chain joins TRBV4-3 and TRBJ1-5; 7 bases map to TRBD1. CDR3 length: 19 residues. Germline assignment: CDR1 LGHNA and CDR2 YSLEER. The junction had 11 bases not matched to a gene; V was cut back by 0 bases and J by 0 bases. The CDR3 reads CASSQDHPTGSYSNQPQHF. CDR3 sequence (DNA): TGCGCCAGCAGCCAAGATCACCCGACAGGGTCTTATAGCAATCAGCCCCAGCATTTT.

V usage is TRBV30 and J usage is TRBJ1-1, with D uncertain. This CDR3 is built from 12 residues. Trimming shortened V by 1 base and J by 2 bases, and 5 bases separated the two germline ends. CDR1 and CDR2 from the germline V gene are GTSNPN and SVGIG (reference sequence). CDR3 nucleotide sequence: TGTGCCTGGAGTGCAGAAAACACTGAAGCTTTCTTT. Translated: CAWSAENTEAFF.

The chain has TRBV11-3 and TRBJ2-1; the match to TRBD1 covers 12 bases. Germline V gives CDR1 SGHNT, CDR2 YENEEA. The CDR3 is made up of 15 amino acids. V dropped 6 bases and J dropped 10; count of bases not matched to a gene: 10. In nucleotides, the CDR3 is TGTGCCAGCAGTTTTGGGGGGACAGGGGGCGAAGAGCAGTTCTTC. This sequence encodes CASSFGGTGGEEQFF.

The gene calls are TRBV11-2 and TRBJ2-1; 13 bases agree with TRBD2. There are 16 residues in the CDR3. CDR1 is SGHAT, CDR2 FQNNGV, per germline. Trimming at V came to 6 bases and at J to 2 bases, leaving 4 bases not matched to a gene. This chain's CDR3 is CASSPTSGGAYNEQFF. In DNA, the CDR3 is TGTGCCAGCAGTCCCACTAGCGGGGGGGCCTACAATGAGCAGTTCTTC.

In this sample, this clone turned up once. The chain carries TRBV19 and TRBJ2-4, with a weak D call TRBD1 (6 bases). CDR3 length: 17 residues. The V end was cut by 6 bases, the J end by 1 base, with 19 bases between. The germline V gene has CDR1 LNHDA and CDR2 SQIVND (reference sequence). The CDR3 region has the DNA TGTGCCAGTAGGCCCGGGACATGGGATGGGGCCAAAAACATTCAGTACTTC. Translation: CASRPGTWDGAKNIQYF.

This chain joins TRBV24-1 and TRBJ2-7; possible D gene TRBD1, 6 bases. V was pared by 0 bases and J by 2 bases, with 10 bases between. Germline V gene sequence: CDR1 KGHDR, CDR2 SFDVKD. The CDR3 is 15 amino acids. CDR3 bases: TGTGCCACCAGTGATTTGGACAGGTGCACCTACGAGCAGTACTTC. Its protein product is CATSDLDRCTYEQYF.

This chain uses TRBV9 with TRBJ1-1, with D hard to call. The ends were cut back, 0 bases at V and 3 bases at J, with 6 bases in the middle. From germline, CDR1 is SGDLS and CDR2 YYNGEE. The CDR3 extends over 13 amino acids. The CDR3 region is CASSVDWYTEAFF. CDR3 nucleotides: TGTGCCAGCAGCGTAGACTGGTACACTGAAGCTTTCTTT.

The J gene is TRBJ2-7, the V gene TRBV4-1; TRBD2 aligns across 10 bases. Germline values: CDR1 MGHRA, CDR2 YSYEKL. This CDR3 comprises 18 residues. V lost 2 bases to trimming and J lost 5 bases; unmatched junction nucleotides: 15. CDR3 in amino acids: CASSQPWDSLAGAHEQYF. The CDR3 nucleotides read TGCGCCAGCAGCCAACCTTGGGACAGCCTAGCGGGGGCCCACGAGCAGTACTTC.

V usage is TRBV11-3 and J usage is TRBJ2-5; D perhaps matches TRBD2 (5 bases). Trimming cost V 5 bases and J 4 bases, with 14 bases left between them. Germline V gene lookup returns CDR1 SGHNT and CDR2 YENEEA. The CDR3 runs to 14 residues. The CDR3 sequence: CASSGQLGTETQYF. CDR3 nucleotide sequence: TGTGCCAGCAGCGGTCAACTAGGAACAGAGACCCAGTACTTC.

In nucleotides, the CDR3 is TGTGCCAGCAGCAAAGGTCGTCTCCGGTTAGGGGACTACCAACGAGGCCCCACAGATACGCAGTATTTT. Its protein product is CASSKGRLRLGDYQRGPTDTQYF. This chain uses TRBV21-1 with TRBJ2-3; the listed D gene, TRBD2, was not tested against the DNA. TRBV21-1 has pseudogene status. The CDR3 is made up of 23 amino acids.

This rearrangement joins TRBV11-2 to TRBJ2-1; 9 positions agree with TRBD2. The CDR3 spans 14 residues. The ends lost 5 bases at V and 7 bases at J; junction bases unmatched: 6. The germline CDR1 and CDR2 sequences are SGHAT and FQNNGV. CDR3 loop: CASSPAGGRNEQFF. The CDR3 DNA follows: TGTGCCAGCAGCCCAGCGGGGGGAAGGAATGAGCAGTTCTTC.

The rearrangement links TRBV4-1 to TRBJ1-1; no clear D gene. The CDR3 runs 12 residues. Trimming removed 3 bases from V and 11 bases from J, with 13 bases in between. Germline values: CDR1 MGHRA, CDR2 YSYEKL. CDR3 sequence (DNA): TGCGCCAGCAGCCAGCTAGATGGTGAGGCTTTCTTT. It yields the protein CASSQLDGEAFF.

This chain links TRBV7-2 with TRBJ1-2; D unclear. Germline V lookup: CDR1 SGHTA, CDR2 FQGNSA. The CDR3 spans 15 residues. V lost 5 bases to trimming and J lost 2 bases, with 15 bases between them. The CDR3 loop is CASSPYQQLNYGYTF. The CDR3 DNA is TGTGCCAGCAGCCCCTATCAGCAACTAAACTATGGCTACACCTTC.

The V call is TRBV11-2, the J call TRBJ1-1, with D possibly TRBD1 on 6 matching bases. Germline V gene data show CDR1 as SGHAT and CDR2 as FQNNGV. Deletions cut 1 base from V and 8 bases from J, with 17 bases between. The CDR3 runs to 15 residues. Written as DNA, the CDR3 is TGTGCCAGCAGCTTAGGATCGCAGGGGTTGAGGGAAGCTTTCTTT. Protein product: CASSLGSQGLREAFF.

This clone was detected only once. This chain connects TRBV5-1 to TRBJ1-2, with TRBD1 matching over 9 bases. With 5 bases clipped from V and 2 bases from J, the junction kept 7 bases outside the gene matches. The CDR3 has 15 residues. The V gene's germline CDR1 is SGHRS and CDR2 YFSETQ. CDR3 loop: CASRAQGAGNYGYTF. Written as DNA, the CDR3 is TGCGCCAGCAGGGCACAGGGGGCAGGGAACTATGGCTACACCTTC.

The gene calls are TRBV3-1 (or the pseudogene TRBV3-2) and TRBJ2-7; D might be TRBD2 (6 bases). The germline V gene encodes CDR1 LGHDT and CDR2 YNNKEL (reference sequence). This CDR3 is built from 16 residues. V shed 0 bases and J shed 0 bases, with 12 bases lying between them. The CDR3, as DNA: TGTGCCAGCAGCCAAGATTACCAGCGGGCCTCCTACGAGCAGTACTTC. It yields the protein CASSQDYQRASYEQYF.

The CDR3 DNA follows: TGTGCCATCAGTGGGGGCAGGGGGACCGATACGCAGTATTTT. It specifies CAISGGRGTDTQYF. The chain combines TRBV10-3 with TRBJ2-3, with 7 nucleotides matching TRBD1. CDR1 and CDR2 (germline): ENHRY, SYGVKD. This CDR3 contains 14 residues. J was trimmed by 6 bases and V by 4 bases; bases with no gene match: 7.